These 17 T cell receptor beta chains were all obtained from the same sample, sequenced in a study of blood T cells in healthy people across ages. A second PCR, run for about 6 to 12 cycles, used a sample-barcoded 5' primer plus a J-beta primer mix. TCRdb fed the 5' RACE reads into MiXCR, producing one record per CDR3 protein. The sample yields approximately 810,000 distinct CDR3 sequences, 36% seen once. Sequences were obtained from blood. These receptors all stem from a man aged 18-30 years in good health.

The J gene is TRBJ1-5, the V gene TRBV14; a possible D gene is TRBD1 (6 bases). This CDR3 spans 14 amino acids. Per the germline V gene, CDR1 is SGHDN and CDR2 is FVKESK. V lost 6 bases and J lost 1, with 10 bases in between. CDR3 DNA: TGTGCCAGCAGGGCCGGGGGCAGCAATCAGCCCCAGCATTTT. Protein sequence: CASRAGGSNQPQHF.

This clonotype was counted a few times. The rearrangement joins TRBV20-1 to TRBJ1-5; 8 nucleotides line up with TRBD1. Germline trimming cut 1 base from V and 0 bases from J; bases unmatched to any gene: 8. The CDR3 spans 17 residues. Per germline, CDR1 DFQATT and CDR2 SNEGSKA (reference sequence). CDR3 region: CSARVWDRIDSNQPQHF. DNA for the CDR3: TGCAGTGCTAGAGTATGGGACAGGATCGATAGCAATCAGCCCCAGCATTTT.

This clonotype was recorded at least ten times. This chain joins TRBV20-1 and TRBJ1-5, with TRBD1 identical over 7 bases. J was trimmed by 6 bases and V by 6 bases; bases with no gene match: 5. The CDR3 is 12 residues long. Germline loops: CDR1 DFQATT, CDR2 SNEGSKA (reference sequence). In nucleotides, the CDR3 is TGCAGTGCAAAGACAGGGTCTCAGCCCCAGCATTTT. It codes for CSAKTGSQPQHF.

This chain connects TRBV6-1 to TRBJ2-3, with 11 bases identical to TRBD2. V gave up 9 bases and J gave up 2 bases; unmatched junction bases: 10. The CDR3 consists of 16 residues. From germline, CDR1 is MNHNS and CDR2 SASEGT. CDR3: CASGGRLAGFTDTQYF. CDR3 DNA: TGTGCCAGTGGGGGACGACTAGCGGGATTCACAGATACGCAGTATTTT.

V usage is TRBV20-1 and J usage is TRBJ1-5, with TRBD1 as a possible D gene (5 bases). The CDR3 is 14 amino acids. The germline V gene encodes CDR1 DFQATT and CDR2 SNEGSKA (reference sequence). Between the trimmed V and J ends, which lost 2 bases and 3 bases, there was a span of 11 bases. CDR3 residues: CSARLGGFNQPQHF. CDR3 sequence (DNA): TGCAGTGCTAGACTTGGGGGATTCAATCAGCCCCAGCATTTT.

A word on this clonotype: A much larger clone differs by one base, so this may be a read error. This chain joins TRBV4-3 and TRBJ2-7; the match to TRBD1 covers 9 bases. The CDR3 spans 17 residues. CDR1 and CDR2 (germline): LGHNA, YSLEER. The CDR3 protein is CVSSQARGQGPPYEQYF. The CDR3 DNA reads TGCGTCAGCAGCCAAGCGAGGGGACAGGGTCCCCCCTACGAGCAGTACTTC.

Regarding this clonotype: One base away lies a much larger clone, so this may be a sequencing read error. The V and J genes are TRBV7-2 and TRBJ1-4; D ambiguous. From germline, CDR1 is SGHTA and CDR2 FQGNSA. Between the trimmed V and J ends, which lost 4 bases and 4 bases, there was a span of 10 bases. The CDR3 spans 14 residues. This CDR3 reads CASSSGSYNEKLFF. For the CDR3, the DNA is TGTGCCAGCAGCTCGGGGTCCTATAATGAAAAACTGTTTTTT.

The V and J genes are TRBV12-3 or TRBV12-4 and TRBJ1-2, with D possibly matching TRBD1 (6 bases). This CDR3 has 14 amino acids. V lost 4 bases and J lost 4, with 13 bases in between. CDR3 amino acids: CASSCDRLLYGYTF. CDR3 DNA sequence: TGTGCCAGCAGTTGTGACAGGTTACTCTATGGCTACACCTTC.

This clonotype was counted between two and nine times. V usage is TRBV4-3 and J usage is TRBJ1-4, with a possible D match to TRBD1 (5 bases). Trimming pared 0 bases from V and 3 bases from J, leaving 8 bases between. Germline loops: CDR1 LGHNA, CDR2 YSLEER. The CDR3 totals 15 residues. The CDR3 protein is CASSQDQGSNEKLFF. CDR3 DNA sequence: TGCGCCAGCAGCCAAGATCAGGGTTCTAATGAAAAACTGTTTTTT.

The table lists this clonotype with many counts. V is TRBV5-1 and J is TRBJ2-7; TRBD1 aligns across 7 bases. The V segment lost 3 bases and the J segment 3 bases; nucleotides outside the gene matches: 6. The germline V gene has CDR1 SGHRS and CDR2 YFSETQ. This CDR3 has 14 residues. The CDR3 nucleotides read TGCGCCAGCAGCTCCCGGGACAGCTTCTACGAGCAGTACTTC. This encodes CASSSRDSFYEQYF.

The chain combines TRBV15 with TRBJ2-1; 12 bases are shared with TRBD2. This CDR3 region has 13 residues. The germline V gene encodes CDR1 LNHNV and CDR2 YYDKDF (reference sequence). J lost 10 bases, V lost 10 bases, and 8 bases had no gene match. As DNA, the CDR3 is TGTGCCAGCAGGACTAGCGGGACCTACGAGCAGTTCTTC. Translated: CASRTSGTYEQFF. The full variable domain, rest sourced from reference TRBV15 and TRBJ2-1, is DAMVIQNPRYQVTQFGKPVTLSCSQTLNHNVMYWYQQKSSQAPKLLFHYYDKDFNNEADTPDNFQSRRPNTSFCFLDIRSPGLGDTAMYLCASRTSGTYEQFFGPGTRLTVL.

The chain has TRBV4-1 and TRBJ1-5; weak D call: TRBD1 (6 bases). CDR1 is MGHRA and CDR2 is YSYEKL in the germline V gene. The length of the CDR3 is 15 residues. With 3 bases removed from V and 5 bases from J, the gap between germline ends came to 14 bases. CDR3: CASSQGKQGHQPQHF. The CDR3 region has the DNA TGCGCCAGCAGCCAGGGGAAACAGGGACATCAGCCCCAGCATTTT.

This clonotype was found a few times. The chain recombines TRBV24-1 with TRBJ2-3; D uncertain. Germline V gene data show CDR1 as KGHDR and CDR2 as SFDVKD. The CDR3 consists of 13 residues. V gave up 3 bases and J gave up 5 bases, with 8 bases separating them. The CDR3 sequence: CATSDVLQDTQYF. For the CDR3, the DNA is TGTGCCACCAGTGATGTCCTGCAAGATACGCAGTATTTT.

This clonotype was counted at least ten times. V is TRBV9 and J is TRBJ2-1, with 7 bases aligning to TRBD2. The length of the CDR3 is 14 residues. Unmatched junction bases numbered 8, after V lost 3 bases and J lost 8 bases. Germline V gene lookup returns CDR1 SGDLS and CDR2 YYNGEE. CDR3: CASSGRTSRDEQFF. The CDR3 coding sequence is TGTGCCAGCAGCGGAAGGACTAGTCGCGATGAGCAGTTCTTC.

With regard to this clonotype: The junction departs from the called germline gene at one end, perhaps through a read error. DNA for the CDR3: TGTGCCGGCAGCTTATACGGGGGGGCTTTCAATGAGCGGTTCTTC. Its translation is CAGSLYGGAFNERFF. V and J are TRBV7-2 and TRBJ2-1; TRBD2 agrees at 8 bases. The CDR3 runs to 15 residues. Germline values: CDR1 SGHTA, CDR2 FQGNSA.

This clonotype was found many times. The chain recombines TRBV25-1 with TRBJ2-1; TRBD1 matches 10 bases. Germline V CDR1 and CDR2: MGHDK, SYGVNS. This CDR3 contains 15 residues. V lost 10 bases, J lost 7 bases, and 13 bases stayed unmatched. DNA of the CDR3: TGTGCCAACCGAGAGACAGGGGGCGGGGAGAATGAGCAGTTCTTC. It specifies CANRETGGGENEQFF. The variable domain in full, completed from reference TRBV25-1 and TRBJ2-1, reads EADIYQTPRYLVIGTGKKITLECSQTMGHDKMYWYQQDPGMELHLIHYSYGVNSTEKGDLSSESTVSRIRTEHFPLTLESARPSHTSQYLCANRETGGGENEQFFGPGTRLTVL.

The gene calls are TRBV11-2 and TRBJ2-1, with 9 bases identical to TRBD2. The CDR3 has 15 residues. Germline V CDR1 and CDR2: SGHAT, FQNNGV. Trimming at V came to 5 bases and at J to 7 bases, leaving 9 bases not matched to a gene. The CDR3 sequence: CASSLSGGLFNEQFF. CDR3 bases: TGTGCCAGCAGCCTAAGCGGGGGGCTCTTTAATGAGCAGTTCTTC.